One sample yielded the 19 T cell receptor beta chains listed below, sequenced in a study of shared clonotypes between healthy human individuals. Measured with immunoSEQ multiplex PCR; TCRdb has only the in-frame clones, and not every one. This sample has approximately 510,000 clones; around 79% occur once, and the top ten carry approximately 13%. The sample comprised PBMCs. The receptors stem from a woman aged 40 to 50 in good health. Some clones in this sample may be carry-over from other donors' samples.

J is TRBJ2-1 and V is TRBV5-1; 8 bases are a match to TRBD2. The V gene end was trimmed by 0 bases and the J gene end by 7 bases; junction bases not matched to a gene: 6. Germline CDR1 SGHRS, CDR2 YFSETQ. This CDR3 is 15 amino acids long. The CDR3 region is CASSLVLSGGNEQFF. In DNA form, the CDR3 reads TGCGCCAGCAGCTTGGTTCTCTCGGGAGGGAATGAGCAGTTCTTC. Looking up the rest from reference TRBV5-1 and TRBJ2-1 gives the full variable domain: KAGVTQTPRYLIKTRGQQVTLSCSPISGHRSVSWYQQTPGQGLQFLFEYFSETQRNKGNFPGRFSGRQFSNSRSEMNVSTLELGDSALYLCASSLVLSGGNEQFFGPGTRLTVL.

CDR3 DNA sequence: TGTGCCTGGAGCCGACGAGCGGAGAACACCGGGGAGCTGTTTTTT. It encodes CAWSRRAENTGELFF. This rearrangement joins TRBV30 to TRBJ2-2; TRBD2 is a possible D gene (5 bases). The CDR3 contains 15 residues. V dropped 3 bases and J dropped 1 base, with 12 bases sitting between them. The germline V gene encodes CDR1 GTSNPN and CDR2 SVGIG (reference sequence).

The rearrangement joins TRBV28 to TRBJ2-2; the D gene is possibly TRBD2 (8 bases). Germline CDR1 and CDR2: MDHEN and SYDVKM. The CDR3 totals 16 residues. V was clipped by 6 bases and J by 0 bases, with 14 bases between them. For the CDR3, the DNA is TGTGCCAGCAGATCGGGGGGGACAGCGAACACCGGGGAGCTGTTTTTT. It codes for CASRSGGTANTGELFF.

The rearrangement joins TRBV29-1 to TRBJ2-2, with 8 bases identical to TRBD2. The CDR3 has 14 amino acids. Per germline, CDR1 SQVTM and CDR2 ANQGSEA. Unmatched junction bases numbered 3, after V lost 3 bases and J lost 3 bases. The CDR3, as DNA: TGCAGCGTTGATCCGGGAGGGCACACCGGGGAGCTGTTTTTT. Protein: CSVDPGGHTGELFF.

V and J are TRBV7-9 and TRBJ2-7, with 12 bases matching TRBD2. After removal of 5 bases from V and 2 bases from J, the junction contained 10 bases not matched to a gene. Germline V CDR1 and CDR2: SEHNR, FQNEAQ (reference sequence). CDR3 length: 17 residues. The CDR3 reads CASSPRLLAGGTYEQYF. The CDR3 nucleotides are TGTGCCAGCAGCCCCCGGCTCCTAGCGGGGGGGACCTACGAGCAGTACTTC.

The chain uses TRBV7-9 and TRBJ1-3; D possibly corresponds to TRBD1 (6 bases). Trimming shortened V by 7 bases and J by 4 bases, and 14 bases separated the two germline ends. This CDR3 contains 14 residues. Germline values: CDR1 SEHNR, CDR2 FQNEAQ (reference sequence). As DNA, the CDR3 is TGTGCCAGCACCGAGGGGGGCTCCGGAAACACCATATATTTT. Encoded protein: CASTEGGSGNTIYF. Full variable domain (remainder filled in from reference TRBV7-9 and TRBJ1-3): DTGVSQNPRHKITKRGQNVTFRCDPISEHNRLYWYRQTLGQGPEFLTYFQNEAQLEKSRLLSDRFSAERPKGSFSTLEIQRTEQGDSAMYLCASTEGGSGNTIYFGEGSWLTVV.

This clone appeared many times. The genes are TRBV10-2 and TRBJ1-1; D perhaps matches TRBD1 (6 bases). This CDR3 spans 13 amino acids. The ends were cut back, 5 bases at V and 1 base at J, with 8 bases in the middle. The germline V gene has CDR1 WSHSY and CDR2 SAAADI. CDR3 region: CASSPTGNTEAFF. Written as DNA, the CDR3 is TGCGCCAGCAGTCCGACAGGGAACACTGAAGCTTTCTTT.

This sequence joins TRBV4-1 and TRBJ1-1; 7 bases align to TRBD1. With V trimmed by 3 bases and J by 4 bases, 8 bases remained unmatched. The CDR3 sequence is 15 residues long. Germline V gene lookup returns CDR1 MGHRA and CDR2 YSYEKL. CDR3 residues: CASSHRPGGSTEAFF. CDR3 nucleotides: TGCGCCAGCAGCCACCGACCAGGGGGGAGCACTGAAGCTTTCTTT.

This clone was observed at least ten times. The CDR3 DNA reads as TGCGCCAGCAGCAGGGACAGTCGGGGCGTTGGTGGGGCCAACGTCCTGACTTTC. This sequence encodes CASSRDSRGVGGANVLTF. The chain uses TRBV5-1 and TRBJ2-6, with 7 bases lining up with TRBD1. V lost 4 bases and J lost 3; bases outside the gene matches: 13. This CDR3 region has 18 residues. Germline V gene lookup returns CDR1 SGHRS and CDR2 YFSETQ. The full variable domain, with the rest looked up from reference TRBV5-1 and TRBJ2-6, is KAGVTQTPRYLIKTRGQQVTLSCSPISGHRSVSWYQQTPGQGLQFLFEYFSETQRNKGNFPGRFSGRQFSNSRSEMNVSTLELGDSALYLCASSRDSRGVGGANVLTFGAGSRLTVL.

CDR3 loop: CASSLVSGSYTDTQYF. As DNA, the CDR3 is TGTGCCAGCAGCTTAGTCTCGGGCTCGTACACAGATACGCAGTATTTT. The chain recombines TRBV7-9 with TRBJ2-3; D gene ambiguous. The CDR3 length is 16 residues. Germline loops: CDR1 SEHNR, CDR2 FQNEAQ (reference sequence). The V end was cut by 1 base, the J end by 2 bases, with 13 bases between. The variable domain in full, completed from reference TRBV7-9 and TRBJ2-3, reads DTGVSQNPRHKITKRGQNVTFRCDPISEHNRLYWYRQTLGQGPEFLTYFQNEAQLEKSRLLSDRFSAERPKGSFSTLEIQRTEQGDSAMYLCASSLVSGSYTDTQYFGPGTRLTVL.

As regards this clone: A much bigger clone sits one base away, suggesting this may be a read error. This rearrangement joins TRBV29-1 to TRBJ2-3, with TRBD2 matching over 9 bases. Germline CDR1 is SQVTM and CDR2 is ANQGSEA. The CDR3 loop spans 15 amino acids. CDR3: CGARSGRGGTDTQYF. The DNA for the CDR3 is TGCGGCGCTCGTAGCGGGAGAGGTGGCACAGATACGCAGTATTTT.

V gene TRBV18 combines with J gene TRBJ2-3, with 10 bases lining up with TRBD1. The CDR3 consists of 16 residues. Germline V gene lookup returns CDR1 KGHSH and CDR2 LQKENI. V was pared by 4 bases and J by 1 base, with 5 bases of the junction left unmatched. In DNA, the CDR3 is TGTGCCAGCTCACGGGACAGGGGACGGGGCACAGATACGCAGTATTTT. Its translation: CASSRDRGRGTDTQYF. The whole variable domain, remainder taken from reference TRBV18 and TRBJ2-3, is NAGVMQNPRHLVRRRGQEARLRCSPMKGHSHVYWYRQLPEEGLKFMVYLQKENIIDESGMPKERFSAEFPKEGPSILRIQQVVRGDSAAYFCASSRDRGRGTDTQYFGPGTRLTVL.

The chain recombines TRBV19 with TRBJ1-1; no clear D gene. The CDR3 has 14 residues. The germline V gene encodes CDR1 LNHDA and CDR2 SQIVND (reference sequence). The V gene lost 0 bases and the J gene lost 3 bases, with 8 bases spanning the gap. CDR3 DNA: TGTGCCAGTAGTATAGAACGACGGGACACTGAAGCTTTCTTT. It yields the protein CASSIERRDTEAFF.

V is TRBV19 and J is TRBJ1-5, with 9 bases matching TRBD1. The CDR3 runs 17 residues. Trimming at V came to 1 base and at J to 7 bases, leaving 11 bases not matched to a gene. Germline CDR1 and CDR2: LNHDA and SQIVND (reference sequence). The CDR3 nucleotides are TGTGCCAGTAGTATAGGACGTGGGACAGGGAGGAGCCAGCCCCAGCATTTT. Its protein product is CASSIGRGTGRSQPQHF.

This chain joins TRBV10-2 and TRBJ1-2, with D unresolved. Germline values: CDR1 WSHSY, CDR2 SAAADI. V gave up 3 bases and J gave up 4 bases, with 9 bases separating them. This CDR3 has 13 amino acids. The CDR3 region is CASSDSTRYGYTF. CDR3 DNA sequence: TGCGCCAGCAGTGACTCGACCCGCTATGGCTACACCTTC.

Only one count was recorded for this clone. The chain carries TRBV6-5 and TRBJ2-1; D uncertain. Germline lookup yields CDR1 MNHEY and CDR2 SVGAGI. The CDR3 runs 15 residues. V shed 3 bases and J shed 8 bases, with 17 bases lying between them. CDR3 residues: CASSYSQIRRYEQFF. As DNA, the CDR3 is TGTGCCAGCAGTTATTCCCAAATCCGACGTTATGAGCAGTTCTTC.

The chain recombines TRBV5-1 with TRBJ1-5; 10 nucleotides agree with TRBD1. With V trimmed by 0 bases and J by 10 bases, 4 bases remained unmatched. The germline gives CDR1 SGHRS, CDR2 YFSETQ. The CDR3 sequence is 14 residues long. Written as DNA, the CDR3 is TGCGCCAGCAGCTTGGGGGACAGGGGCCATCCCCAGCATTTT. Amino acid sequence: CASSLGDRGHPQHF. Full variable domain (outside the CDR3, taken from reference TRBV5-1 and TRBJ1-5): KAGVTQTPRYLIKTRGQQVTLSCSPISGHRSVSWYQQTPGQGLQFLFEYFSETQRNKGNFPGRFSGRQFSNSRSEMNVSTLELGDSALYLCASSLGDRGHPQHFGDGTRLSIL.

In this sample, this clone turned up a few times. The chain has TRBV11-2 and TRBJ2-2; unclear D gene. The CDR3 covers 13 residues. V lost 2 bases and J 5 bases, leaving 6 bases between the germline ends. Per germline, CDR1 SGHAT and CDR2 FQNNGV. The CDR3 loop is CASSLYGTGELFF. CDR3 coding DNA: TGTGCCAGCAGCTTATACGGAACCGGGGAGCTGTTTTTT.

The rearrangement joins TRBV10-3 to TRBJ2-7; 7 nucleotides agree with TRBD2. This CDR3 has 16 amino acids. Trimming took 0 bases from V and 3 from J; bases not matched to a gene: 8. Germline-derived CDR1 and CDR2 are ENHRY and SYGVKD. CDR3 DNA: TGTGCCATCAGTGAGTCGGGGAGGGTTGTACTCTACGAGCAGTACTTC. This gives the protein CAISESGRVVLYEQYF.